This T cell receptor (beta chain) was profiled in a study of cytomegalovirus exposure and HLA in healthy donors. A remark on this clone: Its antigen is as yet unknown.

Trimming pared 4 bases from V and 6 bases from J, leaving 13 bases between. Germline CDR1 and CDR2: SGHTA and FQGNSA. This CDR3 is 13 amino acids long. PCR used 60 Vbeta primers and 13 Jbeta primers. Some clones are missing from TCRdb's copy, which holds only in-frame ones; the method was immunoSEQ multiplex PCR. The sample yields 110,000 to 150,000 clones, less than 10% seen once. Study-level findings and limits: More clonal expansion characterized HLA-associated TCR beta chains than equally common others in a later analysis. Analyses of presence/absence relied on an assumption of roughly uniform sequencing depth across donors. Cytomegalovirus association was listed for about 170 TCR beta chains.

The specimen sequenced was PBMCs. This sequence was found in a male donor in good health and CMV-seronegative. V usage is TRBV7-2 and J usage is TRBJ2-7, with a tentative D call TRBD1 (5 bases). The CDR3 reads CASSSRAGREQYF. DNA for the CDR3: TGTGCCAGCAGCTCGCGAGCAGGGCGCGAGCAGTACTTC.